Listed below are T cell receptor beta chains from one sample, sequenced in a study of blood T cell repertoires in COVID-19. The method was immunoSEQ multiplex PCR; TCRdb's version includes in-frame clones alone and lacks a portion of them. The table shows roughly 220,000 clones, with roughly 84% occurring only once. Sequencing was done on a sample of peripheral blood. Every receptor here comes from a woman aged 40 to 50 who had recovered from COVID-19. The CDR3 runs from the conserved cysteine through the conserved F or W.

>TRBV2
CASSAQGAVGYTF
>TRBV28
CASSLEGHGEKLFF
>TRBV5-1
CASSLDRGDGKLFF
>TRBV7-3
CASSQSGGETQYF
>TRBV2
CASSGDTDTQYF
>TRBV5-4
CASSQDSLGEQYF
>TRBV5-1
CASSPRGGNQETQYF
>TRBV7-2
CASSFDSDNSPLHF
>TRBV19
CASREEAGGHEQYF
>TRBV6-5
CASSYTRESYGYTF
>TRBV7-2
CASSLQTGGANQPQHF
>TRBV5-1
CASSPSGDRGEQYF
>TRBV7-2
CASSLGGQGVEKLFF
>TRBV2
CASRERTGYTEAFF
>TRBV5-1
CASSLAGGAAVGNEQYF
>TRBV9
CASSATQNTEAFF
>TRBV6-5
CASRNSQGAGTEAFF
>TRBV12-5
CASGREPYEQYF
>TRBV11-2
CASSLVRQGHSYEQYF
>TRBV10-3
CAIDPGDLNYGYTF
>TRBV27
CASSLFGQGDRDQPQHF
>TRBV27
CASSLTLGTDTQYF
>TRBV6-2/TRBV6-3
CASSHRANQPQHF
>TRBV4-3
CASSLTGNTEAFF
>TRBV4-2
CASSQELAGGISYEQYF
>TRBV6-5
CASMSGGAERTQYF
>TRBV27
CASSLEGYNSPLHF
>TRBV21-1
CASSTWRGKTNEQFF
>TRBV11-2
CASSLTGIQETQYF
>TRBV6-1
CASSALRGDPTRNIQYF
>TRBV18
CASSPPRTGEVGYTF
>TRBV2
CASGQLTPSSGANVLTF
>TRBV18
CASSPTTRVGTEAFF
>TRBV24-1
CATSESGTPQETQYF
>TRBV19
CASSMTKRDQPQHF
>TRBV6-2/TRBV6-3
CASSYSLANSHIGYGYTF
>TRBV7-2
CASSPRLAGGFTNTGELFF
>TRBV6-2/TRBV6-3
CASSYTLAGGRDTQYF
>TRBV19
CASTRRGGPVNTEAFF
>TRBV7-7
CASSVGLAAYNEQFF
>TRBV7-9
CASSLDRGYEQYF
>TRBV5-1
CASRRTGQNTEAFF
>TRBV28
CASSPNRGSNEKLFF
>TRBV7-9
CASRIDGGHEQYF
>TRBV5-6
CASSYQGGGANVLTF
>TRBV3-1/TRBV3-2
CASSHPQGKATDTQYF
>TRBV27
CASSYTGLSNQPQHF